Listed below are T cell receptor beta chains from one sample, sequenced in a study of blood T cell repertoires in COVID-19. The assay was immunoSEQ multiplex PCR, and TCRdb's table has in-frame clones only and misses some. The sample lists about 190,000 clones, about 83% occurring once. Sequenced sample: peripheral blood. The receptors shown here come from a woman aged 70-85 years with active or convalescent COVID-19. The CDR3 runs from the conserved cysteine through the conserved F or W.

V gene	J gene	CDR3 protein
TRBV12-3/TRBV12-4	TRBJ2-7	CASSHHRTEQYF
TRBV28	TRBJ2-3	CASSFGGAGARF
TRBV7-9	TRBJ2-1	CATQTSGMDNEQFF
TRBV5-1	TRBJ2-1	CASSRTAGVSPSYNEQFF
TRBV7-9	TRBJ2-7	CASSLTESGRASYEQYF
TRBV18	TRBJ2-2	CASSPLWTSGREPTNTGELFF
TRBV6-6	TRBJ1-4	CASSDRGGEKLFF
TRBV19	TRBJ2-2	CASSILQGNTGELFF
TRBV24-1	TRBJ2-7	CATSAGTSGSPYEQYF
TRBV18	TRBJ1-2	CASSSSTRPGFGGYTF
TRBV6-6	TRBJ2-3	CASSYSLGSTDTQYF
TRBV5-4	TRBJ2-2	CASSFGQGTTGELFF